This is a list of T cell receptor beta chains from one sample in a study of blood T cells in healthy people across ages. TCRdb reanalysed the 5' RACE reads using MiXCR and keeps one entry per CDR3 protein. The repertoire holds 850,000 to 950,000 distinct CDR3 sequences, with more than 25% as singletons. Material for sequencing was blood. The receptors were gathered from a woman of 80 years or more in good health. CDR3s leave out the opening cysteine and the closing phenylalanine or tryptophan. D genes are given only for firm matches.

D,V,J,CDR3
.,TRBV27,TRBJ1-2,ASSLVQGGYGYT
.,TRBV13,TRBJ1-1,ASGMPGGTEAF
.,TRBV11-2,TRBJ2-1,ASSLRAQGGEQF
TRBD2,TRBV24-1,TRBJ2-7,ATSDSFYSLAGGPESLSEQY
TRBD1,TRBV20-1,TRBJ2-5,SASPGQGFEETQY
.,TRBV7-2,TRBJ2-7,ASSSGGREQY
.,TRBV4-2,TRBJ2-1,ASSQDLGNEQF
.,TRBV7-6,TRBJ2-5,ASSLGSAAQGTQY
TRBD1,TRBV12-3/TRBV12-4,TRBJ2-4,ASSVDRGNIQY
.,TRBV30,TRBJ2-6,AWSSQGWAGANVLT
TRBD1,TRBV3-1,TRBJ1-1,ASSPGQVIGEAF
TRBD1,TRBV6-5,TRBJ2-1,ASSYSGTGTYNEQF